This T cell receptor (beta chain) was found in a study of cytomegalovirus exposure and HLA in healthy donors. General observations from the study: V- and J-gene trimming of TCR beta was linked (in a later analysis) to a missense DCLRE1C variant. Earlier analysis looked at TCR beta V segments, and most were productive about 87% or about 30% of the time.

60 Vbeta and 13 Jbeta primers were used in PCR. The repertoire was sequenced with immunoSEQ multiplex PCR; TCRdb's copy has only in-frame clones and lacks some. The sample lists some 150,000 clones; over 70% were seen once. This clone was counted a single time. The antigen remains unidentified. This CDR3 contains 14 residues. V was trimmed by 0 bases and J by 6 bases, leaving 11 bases between them. Looked up from germline, CDR1 is SQVTM and CDR2 is ANQGSEA. Participants comprised healthy donors of bone marrow. This clonotype was sampled from a man aged 25 to 40 in good health and CMV-seronegative. The genes are TRBV29-1 and TRBJ2-2, with D unclear. Sequencing used PBMCs. CDR3 sequence reads: CSVEENSFPGELFF. The CDR3 nucleotides are TGCAGCGTTGAAGAGAATAGTTTTCCCGGGGAGCTGTTTTTT.